This T cell receptor beta chain was found in a study of control samples from healthy donors and cancer patients. TCRdb's copy holds only in-frame clones and misses some; the assay was immunoSEQ multiplex PCR. This table has around 81,000 clones, over 85% appearing once. V dropped 2 bases and J dropped 3; count of bases not matched to a gene: 2. Germline CDR1 and CDR2: KGHDR and SFDVKD. The CDR3 extends over 15 amino acids. The sequence was collected from a woman aged 25 to 39 in good health. The gene calls are TRBV24-1 and TRBJ1-1; 10 positions match TRBD1. Sample: blood. The CDR3 loop reads CATSDSGTGDTEAFF. Written as DNA, the CDR3 is TGTGCCACCAGTGATTCCGGGACAGGGGACACTGAAGCTTTCTTT.